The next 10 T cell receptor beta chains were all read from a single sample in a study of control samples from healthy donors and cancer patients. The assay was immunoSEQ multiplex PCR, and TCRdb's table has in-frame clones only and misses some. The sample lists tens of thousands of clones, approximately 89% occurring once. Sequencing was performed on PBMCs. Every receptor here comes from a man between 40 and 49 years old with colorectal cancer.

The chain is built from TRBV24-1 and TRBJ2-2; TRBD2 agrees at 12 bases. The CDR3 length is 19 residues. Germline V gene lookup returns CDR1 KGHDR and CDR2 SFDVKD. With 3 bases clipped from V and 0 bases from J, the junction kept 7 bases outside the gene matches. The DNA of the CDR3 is TGTGCCACCAGTGATCCATCGACTAGCGGGAGTACGAACACCGGGGAGCTGTTTTTT. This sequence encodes CATSDPSTSGSTNTGELFF.

The CDR3 spells CASSYLVQGNSPLHF. Here the CDR3 DNA reads TGTGCCAGCAGTTACCTGGTACAGGGGAATTCACCCCTCCACTTT. This chain uses TRBV6-5 with TRBJ1-6, with TRBD1 matching 7 bases. Germline lookup yields CDR1 MNHEY and CDR2 SVGAGI. The length of the CDR3 is 15 residues. V lost 2 bases and J lost 7; bases outside the gene matches: 5.

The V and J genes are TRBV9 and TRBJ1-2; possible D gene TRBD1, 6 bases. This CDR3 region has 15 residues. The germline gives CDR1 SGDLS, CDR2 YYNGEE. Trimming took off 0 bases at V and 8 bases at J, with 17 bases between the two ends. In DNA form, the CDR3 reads TGTGCCAGCAGCGTAGAGGGCAACGGGGGCTACGGCTACACCTTC. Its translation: CASSVEGNGGYGYTF. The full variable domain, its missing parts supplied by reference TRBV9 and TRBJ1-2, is DSGVTQTPKHLITATGQRVTLRCSPRSGDLSVYWYQQSLDQGLQFLIQYYNGEERAKGNILERFSAQQFPDLHSELNLSSLELGDSALYFCASSVEGNGGYGYTFGSGTRLTVV.

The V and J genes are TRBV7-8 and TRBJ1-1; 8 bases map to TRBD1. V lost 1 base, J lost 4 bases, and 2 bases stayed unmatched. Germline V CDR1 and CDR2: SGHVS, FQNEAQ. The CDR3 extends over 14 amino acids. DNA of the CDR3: TGTGCCAGCAGCTTAGGGACAGGGACCACTGAAGCTTTCTTT. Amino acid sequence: CASSLGTGTTEAFF. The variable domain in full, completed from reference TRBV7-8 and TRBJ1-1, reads GAGVSQSPRYKVAKRGQDVALRCDPISGHVSLFWYQQALGQGPEFLTYFQNEAQLDKSGLPSDRFFAERPEGSVSTLKIQRTQQEDSAVYLCASSLGTGTTEAFFGQGTRLTVV.

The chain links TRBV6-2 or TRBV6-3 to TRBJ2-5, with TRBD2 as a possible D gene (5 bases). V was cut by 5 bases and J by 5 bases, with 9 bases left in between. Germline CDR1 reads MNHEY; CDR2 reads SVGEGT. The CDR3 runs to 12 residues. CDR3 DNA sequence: TGTGCCAGCAGTGCACTAGGGGAGACCCAGTACTTC. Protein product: CASSALGETQYF.

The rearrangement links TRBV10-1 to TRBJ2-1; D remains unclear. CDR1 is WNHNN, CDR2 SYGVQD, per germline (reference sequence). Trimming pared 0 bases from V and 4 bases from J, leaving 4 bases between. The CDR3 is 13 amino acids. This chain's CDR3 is CASSESPYNEQFF. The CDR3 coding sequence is TGCGCCAGCAGTGAGTCCCCATACAATGAGCAGTTCTTC.

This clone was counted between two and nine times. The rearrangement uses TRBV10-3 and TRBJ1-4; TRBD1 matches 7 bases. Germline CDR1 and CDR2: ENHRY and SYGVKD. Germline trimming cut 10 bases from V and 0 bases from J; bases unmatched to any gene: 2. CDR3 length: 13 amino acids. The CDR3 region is CATGTATNEKLFF. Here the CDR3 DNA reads TGTGCCACCGGGACAGCAACTAATGAAAAACTGTTTTTT.

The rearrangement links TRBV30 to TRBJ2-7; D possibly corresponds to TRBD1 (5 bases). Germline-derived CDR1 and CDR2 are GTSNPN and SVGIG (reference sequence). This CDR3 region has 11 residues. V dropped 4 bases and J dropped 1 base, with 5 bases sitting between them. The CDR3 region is CAWTGSYEQYF. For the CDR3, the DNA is TGTGCCTGGACAGGGTCCTACGAGCAGTACTTC.

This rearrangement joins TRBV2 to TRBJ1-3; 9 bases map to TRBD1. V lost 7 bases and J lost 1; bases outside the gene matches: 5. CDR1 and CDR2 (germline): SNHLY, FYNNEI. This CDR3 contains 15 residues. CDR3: CASTRDRASGNTIYF. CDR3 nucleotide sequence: TGTGCCAGCACCAGGGACAGGGCGTCTGGAAACACCATATATTTT.

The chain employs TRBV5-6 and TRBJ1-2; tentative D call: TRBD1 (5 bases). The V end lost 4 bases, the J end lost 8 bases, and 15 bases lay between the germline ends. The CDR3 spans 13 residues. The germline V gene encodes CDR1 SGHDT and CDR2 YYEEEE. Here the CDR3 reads CASSHGTINGYTF. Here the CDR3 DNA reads TGTGCCAGCAGCCACGGGACGATCAACGGCTACACCTTC.